The following is a T cell receptor beta chain sequence with its context. This sample was taken from a study of T cell responses to AZD1222 COVID-19 vaccine. Assay used: immunoSEQ multiplex PCR; TCRdb lists only in-frame clones, some missing. The table lists 100,000 or so clones, approximately 87% of them singletons, with 2.5% in the top ten. CDR3 length: 15 residues. V dropped 5 bases and J dropped 2 bases, with 16 bases sitting between them. Germline assignment: CDR1 SNHLY and CDR2 FYNNEI. The gene calls are TRBV2 and TRBJ2-7, with D possibly being TRBD1 (6 bases). The receptor was isolated from an adult in good health. The sequencing here drew on peripheral blood, taken on day 0 of AZD1222 vaccination. The CDR3 DNA reads as TGTGCCAGCAGTCTCGGGACACCTAACACCTACGAGCAGTACTTC. Protein sequence: CASSLGTPNTYEQYF.